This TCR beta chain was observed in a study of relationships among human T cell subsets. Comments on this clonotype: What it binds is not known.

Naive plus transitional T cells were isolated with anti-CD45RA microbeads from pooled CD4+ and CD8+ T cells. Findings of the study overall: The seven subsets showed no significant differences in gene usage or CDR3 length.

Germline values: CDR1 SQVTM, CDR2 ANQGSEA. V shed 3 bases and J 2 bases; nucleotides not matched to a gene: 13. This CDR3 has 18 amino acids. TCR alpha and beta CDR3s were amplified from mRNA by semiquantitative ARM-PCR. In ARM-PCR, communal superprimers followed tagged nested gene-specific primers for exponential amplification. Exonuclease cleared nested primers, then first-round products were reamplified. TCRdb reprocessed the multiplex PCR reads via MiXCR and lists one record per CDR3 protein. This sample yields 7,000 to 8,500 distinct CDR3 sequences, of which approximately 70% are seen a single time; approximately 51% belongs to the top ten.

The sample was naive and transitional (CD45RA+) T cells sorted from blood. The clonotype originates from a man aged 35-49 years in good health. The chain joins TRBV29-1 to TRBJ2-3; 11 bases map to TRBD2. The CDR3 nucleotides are TGCAGCGTTGAGGGTAAAGGACATAGCGGGAGGGCCACAGATACGCAGTATTTT. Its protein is CSVEGKGHSGRATDTQYF.